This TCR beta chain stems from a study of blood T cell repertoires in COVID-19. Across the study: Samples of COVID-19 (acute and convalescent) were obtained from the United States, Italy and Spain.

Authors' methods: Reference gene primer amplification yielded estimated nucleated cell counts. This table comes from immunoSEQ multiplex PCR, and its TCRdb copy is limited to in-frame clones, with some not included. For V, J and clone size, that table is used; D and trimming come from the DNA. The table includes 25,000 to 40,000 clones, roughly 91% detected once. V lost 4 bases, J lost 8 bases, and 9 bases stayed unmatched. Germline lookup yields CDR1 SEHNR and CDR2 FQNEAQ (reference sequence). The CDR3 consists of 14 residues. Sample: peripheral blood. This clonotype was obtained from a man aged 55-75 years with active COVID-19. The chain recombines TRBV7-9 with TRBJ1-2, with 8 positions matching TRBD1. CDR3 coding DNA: TGTGCCAGCAGCTCAATCCAGGGGGCTGGAGGCTACACCTTC. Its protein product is CASSSIQGAGGYTF.